This TCR beta chain is drawn from a study of blood T cell repertoires in COVID-19. Looking at the study overall: The United States, Italy and Spain were the sources of the acute and convalescent COVID-19 samples. PBMCs, B-cell-depleted T cells, or T cells were the source of the cDNA or gDNA that made up the material.

Original data processing: From reference gene primer amplification, estimates of nucleated cell counts were derived. Libraries were prepared by immunoSEQ multiplex PCR; TCRdb keeps only in-frame clonotypes and omits some of them. V, J and clone size derive from that table, while D and trimming were established from the DNA sequence. The sample includes fewer than 90,000 clones, roughly 82% of them seen just once. The V gene end was trimmed by 7 bases and the J gene end by 0 bases; junction bases not matched to a gene: 12. The CDR3 is made up of 19 amino acids. Germline V gives CDR1 SNHLY, CDR2 FYNNEI.

The chain uses TRBV2 and TRBJ2-1; 13 bases are shared with TRBD2. This TCR was recovered from a man aged 45-60 years with acute or convalescent COVID-19. The source material was peripheral blood. CDR3 nucleotides: TGTGCCAGCACTCCAATGGGGACTAGCGGGGCTAGCTCCTACAATGAGCAGTTCTTC. This translates into CASTPMGTSGASSYNEQFF.